This TCR beta chain was documented in a study of T-cell reconstitution after alpha-beta-depleted transplantation in children. Unique molecular identifiers tagged the TCRbeta library. Via MiXCR, TCRdb re-called the PCR reads, giving one row per CDR3 protein. The sample contains hundreds of thousands of distinct CDR3 sequences, approximately 12% of which appear only once. The CDR3 runs 15 residues. Trimming took off 6 bases at V and 7 bases at J, with 22 bases between the two ends. CDR1 SQVTM and CDR2 ANQGSEA come from the germline V gene. The V gene is TRBV29-1, the J gene TRBJ2-1; D possibly corresponds to TRBD1 (5 bases). This receptor was taken from a human donor who donated a stem cell graft to a child with combined immunodeficiency. The input for sequencing was PBMCs from the stem cell graft donor, taken from the stem cell graft. CDR3 residues: CSVPPGQGRGNEQFF. CDR3 nucleotide sequence: TGCAGCGTCCCCCCCGGGCAGGGAAGAGGTAATGAGCAGTTCTTC.